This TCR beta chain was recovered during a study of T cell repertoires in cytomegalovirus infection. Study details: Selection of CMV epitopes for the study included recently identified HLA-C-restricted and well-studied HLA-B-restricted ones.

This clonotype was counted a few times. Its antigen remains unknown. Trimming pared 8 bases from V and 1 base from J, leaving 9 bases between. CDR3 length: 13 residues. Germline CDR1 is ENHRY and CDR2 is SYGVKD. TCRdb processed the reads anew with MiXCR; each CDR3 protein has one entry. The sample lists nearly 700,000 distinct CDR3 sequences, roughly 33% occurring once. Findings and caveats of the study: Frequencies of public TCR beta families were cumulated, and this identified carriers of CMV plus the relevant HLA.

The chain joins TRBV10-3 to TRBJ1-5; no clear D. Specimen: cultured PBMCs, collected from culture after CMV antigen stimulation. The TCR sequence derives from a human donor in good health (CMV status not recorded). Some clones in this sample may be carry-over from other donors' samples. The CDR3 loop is CAIGLVSNQPQHF. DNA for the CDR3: TGTGCCATCGGACTCGTAAGCAATCAGCCCCAGCATTTT.